One sample yielded the 5 T cell receptor beta chains listed below, sequenced in a study of T cells after posttransplantation cyclophosphamide. Only in-frame clones appear in the TCRdb table, and some are missing; sequencing was by immunoSEQ multiplex PCR. Listed here are tens of thousands of clones without any singletons, the top ten holding 2.5%. The specimen sequenced was PBMCs. The receptor source for this set is a man in his fifties in good health, CMV-negative, and a related stem cell transplant donor.

This clone was seen many times. V usage is TRBV5-1 and J usage is TRBJ2-1; 8 bases are a match to TRBD1. Germline V gene lookup returns CDR1 SGHRS and CDR2 YFSETQ. The CDR3 spans 15 residues. Losses at the gene ends were 5 bases for V and 8 bases for J; bases not matched to a gene: 12. The CDR3 sequence: CASRSSGQGFYEQFF. The CDR3 DNA reads TGCGCCAGCAGAAGCTCCGGACAGGGATTTTATGAGCAGTTCTTC.

This clone occurred many times. The chain joins TRBV6-5 to TRBJ1-5, with D maybe TRBD1 (6 bases). V was clipped by 4 bases and J by 5 bases, with 12 bases between them. Germline V gene lookup returns CDR1 MNHEY and CDR2 SVGAGI. The CDR3 covers 14 residues. The CDR3 region is CASSWTASDQPQHF. DNA for the CDR3: TGTGCCAGCAGTTGGACAGCGAGCGATCAGCCCCAGCATTTT.

This clone was found many times. The genes are TRBV5-4 and TRBJ1-6; 7 bases fit TRBD1. This CDR3 is built from 14 residues. J was trimmed by 7 bases and V by 0 bases; bases with no gene match: 1. Germline CDR1 and CDR2: SGHNT and YYREEE (reference sequence). The DNA of the CDR3 is TGTGCCAGCAGCTTGGAACAGGGGAATTCACCCCTCCACTTT. This codes for CASSLEQGNSPLHF.

This chain connects TRBV27 to TRBJ1-2, with 8 bases that match TRBD1. This CDR3 region has 14 residues. The V and J ends lost 5 bases and 7 bases, in that order; junction bases with no gene match: 9. Germline assignment: CDR1 MNHEY and CDR2 SMNVEV (reference sequence). The CDR3 DNA reads as TGTGCCAGCAGTCCCGACAGGGGCGGTAGTGGCTACACCTTC. Translating gives CASSPDRGGSGYTF.

Many counts were recorded for this clone. The chain carries TRBV9 and TRBJ2-1; D gene ambiguous. Trimming removed 0 bases from V and 0 bases from J, with 4 bases in between. Germline loops: CDR1 SGDLS, CDR2 YYNGEE. There are 14 residues in the CDR3. Here the CDR3 reads CASSVVSSYNEQFF. The CDR3 DNA reads as TGTGCCAGCAGCGTAGTTAGCTCCTACAATGAGCAGTTCTTC. Together with reference TRBV9 and TRBJ2-1, the CDR3 gives the full variable domain: DSGVTQTPKHLITATGQRVTLRCSPRSGDLSVYWYQQSLDQGLQFLIQYYNGEERAKGNILERFSAQQFPDLHSELNLSSLELGDSALYFCASSVVSSYNEQFFGPGTRLTVL.